The rows below give T cell receptor beta chains drawn from one sample of a study of identical twins. TCRdb itself ran the 5' RACE reads through MiXCR, one entry per CDR3 protein. The table includes 250,000 or so distinct CDR3 sequences, approximately 12% detected once. The data were also submitted as part of a second study, on yellow fever vaccine responses in identical twins.

The sequenced sample consisted of memory (CD45RO+) T cells sorted from blood. These TCRs come from a woman aged 18-29 years in good health. Each CDR3 is given with its conserved first and last residue. D genes are given only for firm matches. Not every row has a clone size; where given, it reads once, few, many or a size class.

v_gene	abundance	d_gene	j_gene	CDR3aa	CDR3nt
TRBV4-2	few	TRBD2	TRBJ2-7	CASSQAAGGTSYEQYF	TGTGCCAGCAGCCAAGCCGCGGGGGGCACCTCCTACGAGCAGTACTTC
TRBV11-2	-	TRBD1	TRBJ1-4	CASSSTRTGLGEKLFF	TGTGCCAGCAGCTCGACCAGGACAGGGTTAGGGGAAAAACTGTTTTTT
TRBV20-1	-	-	TRBJ2-7	CSAATSYEQYF	TGCAGTGCTGCTACCTCCTACGAGCAGTACTTC
TRBV3-1	few	-	TRBJ1-1	CASSQEGNSPNTEAFF	TGTGCCAGCAGCCAAGAAGGGAACAGTCCGAACACTGAAGCTTTCTTT
TRBV6-4	many	TRBD1	TRBJ2-3	CASSEQPGQADTQYF	TGTGCCAGCAGTGAGCAACCAGGACAGGCAGATACGCAGTATTTT
TRBV6-1	few	-	TRBJ2-7	CASSERGTLQYF	TGTGCCAGCAGTGAAAGGGGGACTCTGCAGTACTTC
TRBV28	-	-	TRBJ1-1	CASSSPGTYTEAFF	TGTGCCAGCAGTTCTCCCGGGACATACACTGAAGCTTTCTTT
TRBV11-1	-	-	TRBJ2-7	CASSLDLRTYEQYF	TGTGCCAGCAGCTTGGACCTCCGGACCTACGAGCAGTACTTC
TRBV2	few	-	TRBJ2-5	CASNLIGGTQYF	TGTGCCAGCAACCTCATAGGGGGGACCCAGTACTTC
TRBV20-1	few	-	TRBJ2-3	CSARDLRGDTQYF	TGCAGTGCTAGAGATCTCCGGGGGGATACGCAGTATTTT
TRBV29-1	few	-	TRBJ2-5	CSVERQGMGTQYF	TGCAGCGTTGAGCGGCAGGGAATGGGGACCCAGTACTTC